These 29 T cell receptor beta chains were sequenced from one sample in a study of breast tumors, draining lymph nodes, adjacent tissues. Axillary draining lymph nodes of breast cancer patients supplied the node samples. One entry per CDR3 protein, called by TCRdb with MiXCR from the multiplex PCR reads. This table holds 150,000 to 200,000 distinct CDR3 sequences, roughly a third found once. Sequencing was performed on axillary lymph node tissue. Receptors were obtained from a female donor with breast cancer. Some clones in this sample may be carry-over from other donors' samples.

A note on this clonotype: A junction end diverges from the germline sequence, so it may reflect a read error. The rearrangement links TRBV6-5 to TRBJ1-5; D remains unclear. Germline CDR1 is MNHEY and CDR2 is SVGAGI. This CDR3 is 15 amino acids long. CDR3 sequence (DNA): TGTGCCAGCAGTCACTCTTGGGGTAGCAATCAGCCCCAGCATTTT. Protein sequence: CASSHSWGSNQPQHF.

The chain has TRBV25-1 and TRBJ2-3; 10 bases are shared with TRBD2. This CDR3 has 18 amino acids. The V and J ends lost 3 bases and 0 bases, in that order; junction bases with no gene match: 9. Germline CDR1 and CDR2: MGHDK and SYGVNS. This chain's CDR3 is CASSDGSGGSTSTDTQYF. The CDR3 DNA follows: TGTGCCAGCAGTGACGGTAGCGGGGGGTCCACTAGCACAGATACGCAGTATTTT.

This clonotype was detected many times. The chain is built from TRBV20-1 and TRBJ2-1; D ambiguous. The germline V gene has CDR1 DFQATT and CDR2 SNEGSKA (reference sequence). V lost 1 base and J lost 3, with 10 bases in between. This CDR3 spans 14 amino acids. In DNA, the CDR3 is TGCAGTGCTAGAGTTATAGGGAACTACAATGAGCAGTTCTTC. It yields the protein CSARVIGNYNEQFF.

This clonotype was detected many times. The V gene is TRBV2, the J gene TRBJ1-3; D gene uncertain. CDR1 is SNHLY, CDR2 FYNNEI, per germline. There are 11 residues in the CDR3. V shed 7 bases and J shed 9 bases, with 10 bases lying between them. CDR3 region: CASKSQSTIYF. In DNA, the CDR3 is TGTGCCAGCAAGTCCCAAAGCACCATATATTTT.

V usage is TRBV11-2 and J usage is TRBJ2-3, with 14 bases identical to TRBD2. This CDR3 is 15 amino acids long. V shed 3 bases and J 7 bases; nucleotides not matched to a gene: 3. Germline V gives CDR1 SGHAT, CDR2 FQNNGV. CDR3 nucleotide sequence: TGTGCCAGCAGCTTCCGACTAGCGGGAGGGTATACGCAGTATTTT. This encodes CASSFRLAGGYTQYF.

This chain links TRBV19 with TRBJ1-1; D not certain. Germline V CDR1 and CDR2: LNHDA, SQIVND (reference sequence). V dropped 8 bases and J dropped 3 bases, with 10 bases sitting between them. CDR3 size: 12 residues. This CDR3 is CASVRRHTEAFF. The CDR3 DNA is TGTGCCAGTGTCAGGAGGCACACTGAAGCTTTCTTT. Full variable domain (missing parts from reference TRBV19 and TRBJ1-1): DGGITQSPKYLFRKEGQNVTLSCEQNLNHDAMYWYRQDPGQGLRLIYYSQIVNDFQKGDIAEGYSVSREKKESFPLTVTSAQKNPTAFYLCASVRRHTEAFFGQGTRLTVV.

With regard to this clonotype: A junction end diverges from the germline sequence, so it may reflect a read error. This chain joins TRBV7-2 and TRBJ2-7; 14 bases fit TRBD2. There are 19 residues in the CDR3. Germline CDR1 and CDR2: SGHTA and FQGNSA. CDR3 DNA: TGCGCCAACAGCCAAGGGGGACTAGCGGGAGTCTTGAGCTCCTACGAGCAGTACTTC. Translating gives CANSQGGLAGVLSSYEQYF.

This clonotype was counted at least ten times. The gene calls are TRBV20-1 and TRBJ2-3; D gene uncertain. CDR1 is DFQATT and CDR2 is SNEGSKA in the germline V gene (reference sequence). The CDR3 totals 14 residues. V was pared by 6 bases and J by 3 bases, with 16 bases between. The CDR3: CSAKPAGGTDTQYF. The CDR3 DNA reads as TGCAGTGCGAAACCTGCAGGTGGGACAGATACGCAGTATTTT.

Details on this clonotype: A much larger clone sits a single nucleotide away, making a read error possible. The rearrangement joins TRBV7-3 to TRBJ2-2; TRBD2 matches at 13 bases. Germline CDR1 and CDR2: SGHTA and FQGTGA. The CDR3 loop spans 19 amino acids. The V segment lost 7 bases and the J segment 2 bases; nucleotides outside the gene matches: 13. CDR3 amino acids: CASNSTTGGLAGNTGELFF. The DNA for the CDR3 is TGTGCCAGCAACTCTACGACCGGGGGACTAGCGGGAAACACCGGGGAGCTGTTTTTT. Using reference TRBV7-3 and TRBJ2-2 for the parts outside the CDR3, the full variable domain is GAGVSQTPSNKVTEKGKYVELRCDPISGHTALYWYRQSLGQGPEFLIYFQGTGAADDSGLPNDRFFAVRPEGSVSTLKIQRTERGDSAVYLCASNSTTGGLAGNTGELFFGEGSRLTVL.

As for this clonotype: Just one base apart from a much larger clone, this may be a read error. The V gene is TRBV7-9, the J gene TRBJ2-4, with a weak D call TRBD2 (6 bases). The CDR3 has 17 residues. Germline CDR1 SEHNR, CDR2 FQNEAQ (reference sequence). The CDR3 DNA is TGTGCCAGCAGCCCCCTCGCGGAGATACTAGCCAAAAACGTTCAGTACTTC. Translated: CASSPLAEILAKNVQYF.

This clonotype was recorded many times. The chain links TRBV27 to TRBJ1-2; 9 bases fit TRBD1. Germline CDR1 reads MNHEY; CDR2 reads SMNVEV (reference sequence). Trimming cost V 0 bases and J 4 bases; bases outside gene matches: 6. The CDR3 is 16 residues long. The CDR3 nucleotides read TGTGCCAGCAGTTTATCCGGACAGGGGATAGGCTATGGCTACACCTTC. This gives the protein CASSLSGQGIGYGYTF.

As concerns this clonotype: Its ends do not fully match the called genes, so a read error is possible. The DNA for the CDR3 is TGTGCCAGCAGAGTGGGGAGGACGGGGGGCTCTGGGGCCACCGTCCTGACTTTC. Its translation is CASRVGRTGGSGATVLTF. The chain has TRBV7-8 and TRBJ2-6, with D possibly being TRBD2 (7 bases). This CDR3 has 18 amino acids. Germline CDR1 SGHVS, CDR2 FQNEAQ.

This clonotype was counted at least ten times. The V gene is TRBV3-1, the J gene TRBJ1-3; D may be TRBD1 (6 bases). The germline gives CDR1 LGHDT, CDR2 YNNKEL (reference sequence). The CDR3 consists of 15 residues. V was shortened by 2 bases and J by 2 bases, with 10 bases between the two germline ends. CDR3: CASSQLRGAGNTIYF. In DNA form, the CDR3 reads TGTGCCAGCAGCCAACTAAGGGGGGCTGGAAACACCATATATTTT.

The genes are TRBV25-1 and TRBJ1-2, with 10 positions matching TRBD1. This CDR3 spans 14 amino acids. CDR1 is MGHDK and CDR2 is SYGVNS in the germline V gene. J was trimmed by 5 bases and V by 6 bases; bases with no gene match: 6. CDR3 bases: TGTGCCAGCAGCGGACAGGGGGGGCGGTATGGCTACACCTTC. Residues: CASSGQGGRYGYTF.

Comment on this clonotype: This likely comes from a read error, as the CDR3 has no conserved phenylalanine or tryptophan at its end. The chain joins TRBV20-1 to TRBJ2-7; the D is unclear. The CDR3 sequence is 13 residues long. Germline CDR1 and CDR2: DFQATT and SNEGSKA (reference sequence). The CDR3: CSALLTPVYDQYS. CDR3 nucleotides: TGCAGTGCCCTTCTGACGCCGGTCTACGACCAGTACTCC.

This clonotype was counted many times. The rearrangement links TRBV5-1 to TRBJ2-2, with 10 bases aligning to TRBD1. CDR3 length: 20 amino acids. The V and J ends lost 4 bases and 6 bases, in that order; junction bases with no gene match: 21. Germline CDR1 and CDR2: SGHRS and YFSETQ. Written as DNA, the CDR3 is TGCGCCAGCAGCCTCCACATGGCCCAAAAAAGGACAGGGGGGGCCGGGGAGCTGTTTTTT. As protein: CASSLHMAQKRTGGAGELFF. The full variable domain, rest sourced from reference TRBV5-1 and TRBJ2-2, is KAGVTQTPRYLIKTRGQQVTLSCSPISGHRSVSWYQQTPGQGLQFLFEYFSETQRNKGNFPGRFSGRQFSNSRSEMNVSTLELGDSALYLCASSLHMAQKRTGGAGELFFGEGSRLTVL.

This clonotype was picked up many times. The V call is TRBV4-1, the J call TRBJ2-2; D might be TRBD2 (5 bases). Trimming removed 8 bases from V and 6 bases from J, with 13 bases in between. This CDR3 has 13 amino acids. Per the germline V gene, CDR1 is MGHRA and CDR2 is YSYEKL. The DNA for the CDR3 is TGCGCCAGCGCACCACTAGGTCCCGGGGAGCTGTTTTTT. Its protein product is CASAPLGPGELFF.

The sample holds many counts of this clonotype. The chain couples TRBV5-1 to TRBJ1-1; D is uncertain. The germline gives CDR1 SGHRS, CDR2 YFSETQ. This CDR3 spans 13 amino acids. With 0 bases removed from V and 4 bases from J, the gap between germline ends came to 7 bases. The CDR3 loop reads CASSLGGVTEAFF. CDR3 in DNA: TGCGCCAGCAGCTTGGGGGGAGTCACTGAAGCTTTCTTT. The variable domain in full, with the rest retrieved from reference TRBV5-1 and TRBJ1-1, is KAGVTQTPRYLIKTRGQQVTLSCSPISGHRSVSWYQQTPGQGLQFLFEYFSETQRNKGNFPGRFSGRQFSNSRSEMNVSTLELGDSALYLCASSLGGVTEAFFGQGTRLTVV.

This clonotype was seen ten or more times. The CDR3 nucleotides read TGTGCCAGCAGCTTAAATCACCCTGGGGCGACCCAGTACTTC. Residues: CASSLNHPGATQYF. The genes are TRBV7-9 and TRBJ2-5, with a weak D call TRBD1 (5 bases). The germline V and J ends were trimmed by 2 bases and 7 bases, with 14 bases remaining between them. The CDR3 covers 14 residues. Germline V CDR1 and CDR2: SEHNR, FQNEAQ (reference sequence).

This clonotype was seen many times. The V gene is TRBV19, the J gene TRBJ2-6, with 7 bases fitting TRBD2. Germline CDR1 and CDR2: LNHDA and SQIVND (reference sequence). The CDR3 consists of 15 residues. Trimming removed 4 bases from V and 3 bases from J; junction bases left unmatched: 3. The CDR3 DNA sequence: TGTGCCAGTAGTAGTCAGCGGGGTGGGGCCAACGTCCTGACTTTC. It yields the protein CASSSQRGGANVLTF. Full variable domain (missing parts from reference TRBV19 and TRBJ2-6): DGGITQSPKYLFRKEGQNVTLSCEQNLNHDAMYWYRQDPGQGLRLIYYSQIVNDFQKGDIAEGYSVSREKKESFPLTVTSAQKNPTAFYLCASSSQRGGANVLTFGAGSRLTVL.

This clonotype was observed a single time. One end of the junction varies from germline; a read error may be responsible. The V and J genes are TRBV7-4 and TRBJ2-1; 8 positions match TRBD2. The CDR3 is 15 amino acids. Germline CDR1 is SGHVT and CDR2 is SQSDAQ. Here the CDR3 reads CASSRGGSDSNEQLF. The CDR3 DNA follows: TGTGCCAGCAGCCGGGGGGGGTCGGATTCCAATGAGCAGCTCTTC.

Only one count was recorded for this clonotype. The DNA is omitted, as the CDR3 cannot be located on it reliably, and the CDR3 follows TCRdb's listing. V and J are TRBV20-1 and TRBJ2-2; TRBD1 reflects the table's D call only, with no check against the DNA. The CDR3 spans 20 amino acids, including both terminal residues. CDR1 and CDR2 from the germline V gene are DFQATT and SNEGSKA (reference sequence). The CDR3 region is CSARGLGARGYTFGSGELFF.

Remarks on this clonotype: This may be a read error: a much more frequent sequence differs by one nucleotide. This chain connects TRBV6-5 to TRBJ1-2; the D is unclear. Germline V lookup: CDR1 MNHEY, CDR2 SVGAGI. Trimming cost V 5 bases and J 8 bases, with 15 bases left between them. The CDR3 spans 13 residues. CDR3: CASSHGPMPGYTF. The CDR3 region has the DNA TGTGCCAGCAGTCACGGCCCGATGCCCGGCTACACCTTC.

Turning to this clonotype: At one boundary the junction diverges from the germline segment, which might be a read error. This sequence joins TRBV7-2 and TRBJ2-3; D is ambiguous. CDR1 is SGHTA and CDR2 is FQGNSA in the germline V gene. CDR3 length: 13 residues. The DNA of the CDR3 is TGTGCCAGTAGCTCTGAACACCCAGATACGCAGTATTTT. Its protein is CASSSEHPDTQYF.

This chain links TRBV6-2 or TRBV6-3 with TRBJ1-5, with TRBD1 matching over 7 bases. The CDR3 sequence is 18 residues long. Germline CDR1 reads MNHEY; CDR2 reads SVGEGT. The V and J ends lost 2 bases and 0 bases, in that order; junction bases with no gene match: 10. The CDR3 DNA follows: TGTGCCAGCAGTTACACCCGACAGGGAGCTCATAGCAATCAGCCCCAGCATTTT. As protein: CASSYTRQGAHSNQPQHF.

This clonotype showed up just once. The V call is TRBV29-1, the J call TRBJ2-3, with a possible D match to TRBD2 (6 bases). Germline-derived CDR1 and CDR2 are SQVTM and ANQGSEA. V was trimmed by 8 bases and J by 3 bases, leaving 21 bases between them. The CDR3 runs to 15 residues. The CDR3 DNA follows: TGCAGCTTGGACGGTGGGGGGTGGGAAACAGATACGCAGTATTTT. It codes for CSLDGGGWETDTQYF.

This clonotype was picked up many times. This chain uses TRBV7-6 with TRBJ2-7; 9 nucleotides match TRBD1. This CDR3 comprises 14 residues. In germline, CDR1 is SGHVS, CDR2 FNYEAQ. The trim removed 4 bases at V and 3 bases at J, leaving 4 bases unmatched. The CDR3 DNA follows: TGTGCCAGCAGCTCGACAGGGGGGGACTACGAGCAGTACTTC. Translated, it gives CASSSTGGDYEQYF.

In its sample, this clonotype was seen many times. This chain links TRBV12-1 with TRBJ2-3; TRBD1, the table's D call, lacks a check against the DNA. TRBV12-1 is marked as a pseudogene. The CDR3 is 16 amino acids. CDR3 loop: CASWPPGAGAVDTQYF. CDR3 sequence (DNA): TGTGCCAGCTGGCCTCCGGGGGCCGGAGCGGTAGATACGCAGTATTTT.

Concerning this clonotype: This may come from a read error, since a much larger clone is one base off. CDR3 residues: CASSSTGGQGETQHF. CDR3 coding DNA: TGTGCCAGCAGCTCCACGGGGGGGCAGGGGGAGACCCAGCACTTC. The rearrangement links TRBV7-3 to TRBJ2-5, with D possibly being TRBD2 (8 bases). CDR3 size: 15 residues. The germline gives CDR1 SGHTA, CDR2 FQGTGA.